This T cell receptor beta chain appears in the sequencing data of a study of radiation and T cells in renal cell carcinoma. Across the whole study: Nephrectomy followed 15 Gy stereotactic body radiation by 4 weeks.

This CDR3 is 14 amino acids long. V shed 8 bases and J 1 base; nucleotides not matched to a gene: 4. Germline assignment: CDR1 MDHEN and CDR2 SYDVKM. Assay used: immunoSEQ multiplex PCR; TCRdb lists only in-frame clones, some missing. This sample has fewer than 150,000 clones, with about 88% found just once. Study results and limitations: Baseline intratumoral clonotype presence is unknown without pretreatment biopsies.

The sample's time point: blood 2 weeks post-SBRT. The treatment denotes: 15 Gy SBRT to primary tumor, nephrectomy 4 weeks later. Serial blood draws occurred at baseline and 2 and 4 weeks post-SBRT. Clear cell pathology was present in this patient's renal cell carcinoma. A remark on this clone: Its antigen is undetermined.

The chain carries TRBV28 and TRBJ2-2; TRBD1 matches 7 bases. The TCR comes from a woman between 65 and 79 years old with renal cell carcinoma. The material sequenced was blood, taken from a patient whose treatment included radiotherapy and nephrectomy. The CDR3 sequence: CASSTGRNTGELFF. The CDR3 DNA reads as TGTGCCAGCTCGACAGGGAGGAACACCGGGGAGCTGTTTTTT. The complete variable domain, with remaining parts taken from reference TRBV28 and TRBJ2-2, reads DVKVTQSSRYLVKRTGEKVFLECVQDMDHENMFWYRQDPGLGLRLIYFSYDVKMKEKGDIPEGYSVSREKKERFSLILESASTNQTSMYLCASSTGRNTGELFFGEGSRLTVL.